The 30 T cell receptor beta chains below come from one sample, sequenced in a study of T cell responses to AZD1222 COVID-19 vaccine. Using immunoSEQ multiplex PCR, the repertoire was profiled, and TCRdb retains in-frame clones only, with some absent. The sample carries approximately 85,000 clones, approximately 86% recorded once. The specimen was peripheral blood, collected on day 0 of AZD1222 vaccination. All receptors derive from an adult in good health.

The gene calls are TRBV9 and TRBJ2-2, with 8 bases lining up with TRBD1. The trim removed 5 bases at V and 6 bases at J, leaving 3 bases unmatched. The CDR3 runs 13 residues. Germline V gene lookup returns CDR1 SGDLS and CDR2 YYNGEE. DNA for the CDR3: TGTGCCAGCAGAGGACAGGGCCCCGGGGAGCTGTTTTTT. Translated: CASRGQGPGELFF.

V and J are TRBV9 and TRBJ2-1, with D perhaps matching TRBD1 or TRBD2 (7 bases each). This CDR3 region has 13 residues. V dropped 3 bases and J dropped 9 bases, with 13 bases sitting between them. CDR1 is SGDLS, CDR2 YYNGEE, per germline. The CDR3 coding sequence is TGTGCCAGCAGCGGCACAGGGGAGGGTGAGCAGTTCTTC. This encodes CASSGTGEGEQFF.

The chain combines TRBV27 with TRBJ1-6, with D hard to call. The ends were cut back, 8 bases at V and 0 bases at J, with 8 bases in the middle. CDR3 size: 14 residues. The germline V gene encodes CDR1 MNHEY and CDR2 SMNVEV (reference sequence). CDR3 sequence (DNA): TGTGCCAGCCGTGATAGCTCCTATAATTCACCCCTCCACTTT. Protein product: CASRDSSYNSPLHF.

This clone was found a few times. The chain has TRBV5-5 and TRBJ1-4; weak D call: TRBD1 (5 bases). This CDR3 has 15 residues. Between the trimmed V and J ends, which lost 0 bases and 0 bases, there was a span of 6 bases. Germline V CDR1 and CDR2: SGHKS, YYEKEE (reference sequence). CDR3 bases: TGTGCCAGCAGCTTGGCACAGGCAACTAATGAAAAACTGTTTTTT. Translated: CASSLAQATNEKLFF.

The genes are TRBV3-1 (or the pseudogene TRBV3-2) and TRBJ1-5, with no clear D. CDR3 length: 14 amino acids. The ends were cut back, 0 bases at V and 6 bases at J, with 9 bases in the middle. Germline values: CDR1 LGHDT, CDR2 YNNKEL (reference sequence). CDR3 coding DNA: TGTGCCAGCAGCCAAGATTCTAGGAGTCAGCCCCAGCATTTT. Translating gives CASSQDSRSQPQHF.

The CDR3 nucleotides are TGTGCCATCGCCGCCCAAGGGGAGAACTATGGCTACACCTTC. Its translation: CAIAAQGENYGYTF. V gene TRBV24-1 combines with J gene TRBJ1-2; D possibly corresponds to TRBD1 (5 bases). Per germline, CDR1 KGHDR and CDR2 SFDVKD. V gave up 11 bases and J gave up 2 bases, with 17 bases separating them. This CDR3 comprises 14 residues.

The rearrangement uses TRBV2 and TRBJ1-3; TRBD1 agrees at 7 bases. J gave up 2 bases and V 6 bases, and 1 base lay outside the gene matches. The CDR3 has 13 residues. Germline CDR1 reads SNHLY; CDR2 reads FYNNEI. The CDR3 DNA is TGTGCCAGCAGCGGGACAGCTGGAAACACCATATATTTT. Translated: CASSGTAGNTIYF.

This chain connects TRBV5-6 to TRBJ2-5, with 11 bases that match TRBD2. V gave up 4 bases and J gave up 4 bases; unmatched junction bases: 0. The CDR3 runs to 13 residues. CDR1 is SGHDT, CDR2 YYEEEE, per germline. CDR3 DNA: TGTGCCAGCAGCGGACTAGCGGGAGAGACCCAGTACTTC. Protein product: CASSGLAGETQYF.

The chain employs TRBV5-6 and TRBJ2-1; 13 bases are shared with TRBD2. The CDR3 runs to 16 residues. With V trimmed by 3 bases and J by 3 bases, 3 bases remained unmatched. Germline V gene data show CDR1 as SGHDT and CDR2 as YYEEEE. CDR3 bases: TGTGCCAGCAGCTGGGGACTAGCGGGGCGCTACAATGAGCAGTTCTTC. Amino acid sequence: CASSWGLAGRYNEQFF.

V is TRBV7-2 and J is TRBJ2-4; D may correspond to TRBD1 or TRBD2 (5 bases each). CDR1 and CDR2 (germline): SGHTA, FQGNSA. This CDR3 has 16 residues. Trimming removed 6 bases from V and 1 base from J, with 16 bases in between. The CDR3 sequence: CASRSRLGEAKNIQYF. CDR3 bases: TGTGCCAGCAGATCGAGGTTAGGGGAGGCCAAAAACATTCAGTACTTC.

This clone is a singleton in its sample. The CDR3 coding sequence is TGTGCCAGCTATACCGGACGGGCAGGGCCCCGGGAGCTGTTTTTT. It yields the protein CASYTGRAGPRELFF. V gene TRBV6-5 combines with J gene TRBJ2-2; possibly TRBD1 for D (5 bases). The V end lost 8 bases, the J end lost 9 bases, and 22 bases lay between the germline ends. CDR1 is MNHEY, CDR2 SVGAGI, per germline. This CDR3 contains 15 residues.

This clone has just one count. In nucleotides, the CDR3 is TGTGCCAGCAGCGTTAGCGCAGCGGGTGATTCCTATGGCTACACCTTC. Encoded protein: CASSVSAAGDSYGYTF. This rearrangement joins TRBV7-8 to TRBJ1-2; D not certain. Germline CDR1 and CDR2: SGHVS and FQNEAQ. The CDR3 covers 16 residues. Trimming pared 5 bases from V and 4 bases from J, leaving 20 bases between.

The chain has TRBV12-5 and TRBJ1-2; D may be TRBD1 (6 bases). Between the trimmed V and J ends, which lost 3 bases and 7 bases, there was a span of 12 bases. CDR3 length equals 13 residues. Germline CDR1 and CDR2: LGHNT and FRNRAP. Here the CDR3 DNA reads TGTGCTAGTGGTTTTTGGGGGGCCGGTGGCTACACCTTC. Amino acid sequence: CASGFWGAGGYTF.

The J gene is TRBJ2-2, the V gene TRBV7-9; a possible D gene is TRBD2 (5 bases). Per germline, CDR1 SEHNR and CDR2 FQNEAQ (reference sequence). Trimming pared 10 bases from V and 5 bases from J, leaving 23 bases between. This CDR3 spans 16 amino acids. This CDR3 reads CATLLGPRGRTGELFF. CDR3 DNA sequence: TGTGCCACCCTCCTAGGCCCCCGGGGTCGGACCGGGGAGCTGTTTTTT. The full variable domain, in which reference TRBV7-9 and TRBJ2-2 provide the parts outside the CDR3, is DTGVSQNPRHKITKRGQNVTFRCDPISEHNRLYWYRQTLGQGPEFLTYFQNEAQLEKSRLLSDRFSAERPKGSFSTLEIQRTEQGDSAMYLCATLLGPRGRTGELFFGEGSRLTVL.

The J gene is TRBJ1-3, the V gene TRBV5-6; D ambiguous. CDR1 is SGHDT, CDR2 YYEEEE, per germline. This CDR3 is 11 amino acids long. Trimming pared 9 bases from V and 4 bases from J, leaving 8 bases between. CDR3 in DNA: TGTGCCACCCAGTCGGGAAACACCATATATTTT. Encoded protein: CATQSGNTIYF. The full variable domain, with the rest looked up from reference TRBV5-6 and TRBJ1-3, is DAGVTQSPTHLIKTRGQQVTLRCSPKSGHDTVSWYQQALGQGPQFIFQYYEEEERQRGNFPDRFSGHQFPNYSSELNVNALLLGDSALYLCATQSGNTIYFGEGSWLTVV.

The chain links TRBV30 to TRBJ1-6; D is unresolved. Germline CDR1 reads GTSNPN; CDR2 reads SVGIG (reference sequence). The CDR3 covers 13 residues. V lost 7 bases and J 6 bases, leaving 13 bases between the germline ends. For the CDR3, the DNA is TGTGCCTCGGATGGCACATTTAATTCACCCCTCCACTTT. It translates to CASDGTFNSPLHF.

The chain recombines TRBV29-1 with TRBJ2-2, with a weak D call TRBD1 (5 bases). Trimming pared 7 bases from V and 4 bases from J, leaving 16 bases between. CDR3 length equals 14 residues. Germline values: CDR1 SQVTM, CDR2 ANQGSEA. The CDR3 DNA reads as TGCAGCGCCGCTGGTGGGGCCGGCACCGGGGAGCTGTTTTTT. It encodes CSAAGGAGTGELFF.

The CDR3 DNA is TGCGCCAGCAGCCAGGGATCTTCCTACGAGCAGTACTTC. Its translation is CASSQGSSYEQYF. The chain carries TRBV4-1 and TRBJ2-7; D is unclear. V shed 3 bases and J shed 1 base, with 7 bases lying between them. The CDR3 is 13 amino acids. Germline V lookup: CDR1 MGHRA, CDR2 YSYEKL.

This chain connects TRBV15 to TRBJ2-1; 13 bases are a match to TRBD2. Trimming took 3 bases from V and 7 from J; bases not matched to a gene: 3. The CDR3 contains 15 residues. The germline CDR1 and CDR2 sequences are LNHNV and YYDKDF (reference sequence). The CDR3 DNA follows: TGTGCCACCAGCAGGAGACTAGCGGGAGGTAATGAGCAGTTCTTC. The encoded protein is CATSRRLAGGNEQFF. Variable domain in full (rest from reference TRBV15 and TRBJ2-1): DAMVIQNPRYQVTQFGKPVTLSCSQTLNHNVMYWYQQKSSQAPKLLFHYYDKDFNNEADTPDNFQSRRPNTSFCFLDIRSPGLGDTAMYLCATSRRLAGGNEQFFGPGTRLTVL.

This chain connects TRBV18 to TRBJ1-5; D is unresolved. The CDR3 is 15 residues long. Germline CDR1 and CDR2: KGHSH and LQKENI. The V and J ends lost 3 bases and 2 bases respectively, with 11 bases between them. The CDR3 is CASSPDRPGNQPQHF. The CDR3 coding sequence is TGTGCCAGCTCACCTGACCGGCCGGGCAATCAGCCCCAGCATTTT.

Only a few counts were recorded for this clone. The genes are TRBV9 and TRBJ1-2; D unclear. This CDR3 contains 13 residues. With 3 bases removed from V and 4 bases from J, the gap between germline ends came to 10 bases. Germline CDR1 and CDR2: SGDLS and YYNGEE. CDR3 nucleotide sequence: TGTGCCAGCAGCGAGGGCGGCCCCTATGGCTACACCTTC. Amino acid sequence: CASSEGGPYGYTF.

The V call is TRBV10-1, the J call TRBJ2-2, with TRBD2 matching 10 bases. CDR1 is WNHNN, CDR2 SYGVQD, per germline (reference sequence). The CDR3 totals 15 residues. J was trimmed by 6 bases and V by 6 bases; bases with no gene match: 7. Written as DNA, the CDR3 is TGCGCCAGCAGCCCTAGCGGGGGACCGCCCGGGGAGCTGTTTTTT. Protein sequence: CASSPSGGPPGELFF.

This clone was recorded a few times. This sequence joins TRBV19 and TRBJ1-6; 7 nucleotides match TRBD1. From germline, CDR1 is LNHDA and CDR2 SQIVND (reference sequence). J lost 7 bases, V lost 9 bases, and 12 bases had no gene match. CDR3 length: 15 residues. The CDR3 DNA sequence: TGTGCCAGCACAGGGGCGTCAAGCTGGAATTCACCCCTCCACTTT. Translated: CASTGASSWNSPLHF.

V usage is TRBV2 and J usage is TRBJ1-1; no clear D. The CDR3 has 11 amino acids. V lost 6 bases and J lost 4, with 6 bases in between. In germline, CDR1 is SNHLY, CDR2 FYNNEI. CDR3 coding DNA: TGTGCCAGCAGCGGGTTCACTGAAGCTTTCTTT. Residues: CASSGFTEAFF.

The V and J genes are TRBV7-2 and TRBJ2-3, with D tentatively TRBD1 (6 bases). Per germline, CDR1 SGHTA and CDR2 FQGNSA. This CDR3 is built from 15 residues. Trimming stripped 5 bases from V and 1 base from J, with 13 bases between. CDR3 nucleotide sequence: TGTGCCAGCAGCCTTGGCCAGGGGCGCACAGATACGCAGTATTTT. This translates into CASSLGQGRTDTQYF.

This chain joins TRBV7-2 and TRBJ1-2; tentative D call: TRBD1 (5 bases). The CDR3 has 14 residues. V was clipped by 1 base and J by 8 bases, with 14 bases between them. Germline V gene sequence: CDR1 SGHTA, CDR2 FQGNSA. The CDR3, as DNA: TGTGCCAGCAGCTTAGGGGGGTTCGGGAACGGCTACACCTTC. Protein product: CASSLGGFGNGYTF.

V and J are TRBV19 and TRBJ1-5; the match to TRBD1 covers 9 bases. V lost 3 bases, J lost 4 bases, and 10 bases stayed unmatched. This CDR3 comprises 17 residues. Germline CDR1 is LNHDA and CDR2 is SQIVND (reference sequence). This CDR3 is CASSITSVGQGNQPQHF. CDR3 DNA: TGTGCCAGTAGTATTACGTCCGTGGGACAGGGAAATCAGCCCCAGCATTTT.

The chain recombines TRBV11-3 with TRBJ2-5; 9 bases agree with TRBD2. The V segment lost 5 bases and the J segment 4 bases; nucleotides outside the gene matches: 14. There are 17 residues in the CDR3. Germline lookup yields CDR1 SGHNT and CDR2 YENEEA. This CDR3 reads CASSLVWREGLGETQYF. CDR3 DNA: TGTGCCAGCAGCCTAGTTTGGCGGGAGGGCCTTGGAGAGACCCAGTACTTC.

This clone has just one count. This same CDR3 is encoded by further DNA sequences in the sample. The V gene is TRBV5-8, the J gene TRBJ2-2; the D is unclear. The germline V gene encodes CDR1 SGHTS and CDR2 YDEGEE. The CDR3 contains 15 residues. Deletions cut 5 bases from V and 6 bases from J, with 17 bases between. The CDR3 DNA is TGTGCCAGCAGTCTCCCCCTCTCATATCCCGGGGAGCTGTTTTTT. Translating it yields CASSLPLSYPGELFF.

The chain links TRBV10-3 to TRBJ1-1; 7 bases are shared with TRBD1. Germline V gene data show CDR1 as ENHRY and CDR2 as SYGVKD. This CDR3 is 13 amino acids long. Trimming at V came to 6 bases and at J to 0 bases, leaving 1 base not matched to a gene. The CDR3 here is CAIRGQLNTEAFF. CDR3 bases: TGTGCCATCAGGGGACAGCTGAACACTGAAGCTTTCTTT.